The rows below give T cell receptor beta chains drawn from one sample of a study of cytomegalovirus exposure and HLA in healthy donors. Assay: immunoSEQ multiplex PCR; the TCRdb copy retains only in-frame clones and omits some. This sample carries approximately 290,000 clones, 80% of them seen once, and the ten largest clones take about 0.3%. Sequencing used PBMCs. The receptors originated from a girl aged 2 to 10 in good health and CMV-seronegative. Both conserved end residues are part of each CDR3. Fields, in order: D gene, J gene, V gene, CDR3 protein. The D gene is left open where the match is weak.

NA	TRBJ1-6	TRBV2	CASSEALGGNVFNSPLHF
NA	TRBJ1-5	TRBV7-2	CASSSKPDQPQHF
NA	TRBJ2-5	TRBV28	CASSLVSQETQYF
NA	TRBJ2-3	TRBV28	CASGPNTQYF
NA	TRBJ2-7	TRBV9	CASSVGSGLTYEQYF
TRBD2	TRBJ2-3	TRBV23-1	CASGGGASTDTQYF
TRBD2	TRBJ2-7	TRBV4-1	CASSPRLAGPTEQYF
NA	TRBJ2-7	TRBV7-9	CASRGAREQYF
NA	TRBJ1-3	TRBV25-1	CASSERVFGNTIYF
TRBD2	TRBJ2-6	TRBV19	CASSRQTSVSGANVLTF
TRBD1	TRBJ1-1	TRBV27	CASSFSGGLGTEAFF
TRBD1	TRBJ1-5	TRBV28	CASSPLGPGTGAYVRYQPQHF
TRBD2	TRBJ2-5	TRBV5-6	CAGRRRGTRRRGEETQYF
NA	TRBJ1-2	TRBV5-1	CASSYLGREGYGYTF